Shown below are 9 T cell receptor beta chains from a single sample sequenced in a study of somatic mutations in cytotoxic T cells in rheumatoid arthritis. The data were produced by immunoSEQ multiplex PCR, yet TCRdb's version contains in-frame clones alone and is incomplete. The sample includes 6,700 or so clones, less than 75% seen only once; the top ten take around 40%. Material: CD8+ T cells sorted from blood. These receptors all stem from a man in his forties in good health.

CDR3 residues: CASSLQGYTEAFF. In DNA, the CDR3 is TGTGCCAGCAGCTTGCAGGGGTACACTGAAGCTTTCTTT. The genes are TRBV5-6 and TRBJ1-1; D may be TRBD1 (6 bases). CDR3 size: 13 residues. Looked up from germline, CDR1 is SGHDT and CDR2 is YYEEEE. V was trimmed by 1 base and J by 3 bases, leaving 7 bases between them.

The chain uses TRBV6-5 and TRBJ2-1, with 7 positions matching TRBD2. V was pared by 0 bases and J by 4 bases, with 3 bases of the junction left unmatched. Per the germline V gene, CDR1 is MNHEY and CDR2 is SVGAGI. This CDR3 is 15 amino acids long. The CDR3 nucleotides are TGTGCCAGCAGTTACTCGGCGGGAGCTTACAATGAGCAGTTCTTC. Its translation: CASSYSAGAYNEQFF.

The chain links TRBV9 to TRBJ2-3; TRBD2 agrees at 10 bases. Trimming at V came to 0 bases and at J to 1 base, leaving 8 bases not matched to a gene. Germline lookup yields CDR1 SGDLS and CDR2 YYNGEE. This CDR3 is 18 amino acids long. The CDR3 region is CASSVGVSGRWGTDTQYF. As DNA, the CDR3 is TGTGCCAGCAGCGTAGGAGTTAGCGGGAGGTGGGGCACAGATACGCAGTATTTT.

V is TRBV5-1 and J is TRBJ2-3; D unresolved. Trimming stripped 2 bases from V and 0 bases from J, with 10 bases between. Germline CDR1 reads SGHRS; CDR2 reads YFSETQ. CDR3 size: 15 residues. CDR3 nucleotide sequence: TGCGCCAGCAGCTTAGGAGATCCTAGCACAGATACGCAGTATTTT. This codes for CASSLGDPSTDTQYF.

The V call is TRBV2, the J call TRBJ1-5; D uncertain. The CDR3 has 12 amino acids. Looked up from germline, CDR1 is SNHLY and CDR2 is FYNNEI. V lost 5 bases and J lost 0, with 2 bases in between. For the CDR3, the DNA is TGTGCCAGCAGTCATAGCAATCAGCCCCAGCATTTT. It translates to CASSHSNQPQHF.

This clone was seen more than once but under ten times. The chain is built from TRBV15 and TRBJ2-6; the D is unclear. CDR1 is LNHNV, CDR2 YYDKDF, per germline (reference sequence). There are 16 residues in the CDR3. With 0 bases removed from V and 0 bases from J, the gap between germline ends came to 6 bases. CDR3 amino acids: CATSREGVSGANVLTF. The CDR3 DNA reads TGTGCCACCAGCAGAGAAGGAGTCTCTGGGGCCAACGTCCTGACTTTC.

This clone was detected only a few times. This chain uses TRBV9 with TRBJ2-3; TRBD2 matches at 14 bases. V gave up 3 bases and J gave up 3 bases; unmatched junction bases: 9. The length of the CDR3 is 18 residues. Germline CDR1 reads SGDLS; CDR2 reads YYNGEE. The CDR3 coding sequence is TGTGCCAGCAGCGAAAGACCGGGACTAGCGGGAGCAACAGATACGCAGTATTTT. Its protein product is CASSERPGLAGATDTQYF.

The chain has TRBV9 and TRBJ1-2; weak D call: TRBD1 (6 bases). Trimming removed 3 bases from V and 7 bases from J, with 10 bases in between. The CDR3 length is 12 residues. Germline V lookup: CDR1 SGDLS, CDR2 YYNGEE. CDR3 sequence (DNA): TGTGCCAGCAGCGGACAGGTCCCTGGCTACACCTTC. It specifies CASSGQVPGYTF.

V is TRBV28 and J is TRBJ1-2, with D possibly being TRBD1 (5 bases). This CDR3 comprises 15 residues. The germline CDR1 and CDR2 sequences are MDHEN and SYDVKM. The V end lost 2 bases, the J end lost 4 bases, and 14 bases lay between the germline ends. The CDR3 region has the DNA TGTGCCAGCAGTTTACCCCCCCAGGGAGGCTATGGCTACACCTTC. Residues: CASSLPPQGGYGYTF.